This T cell receptor beta chain is from a study of cytotoxic CD8 clonotypes in ibrutinib-treated CLL. The germline V gene encodes CDR1 SNHLY and CDR2 FYNNEI. The length of the CDR3 is 15 residues. The V end was cut by 4 bases, the J end by 0 bases, with 9 bases between. Study-level findings and limits: Public clonotypes were uncommon and contracted or stayed stable on treatment.

Profiled with immunoSEQ multiplex PCR; TCRdb holds only in-frame clones, not every one. Of 30,000 to 50,000 clones listed, 55% to 80% were seen once; the top ten hold 7%. For this clone: No antigen is known for it.

Sequenced material: PBMCs, taken at disease progression, from a patient treated with ibrutinib. The receptor was derived from a human donor with chronic lymphocytic leukemia. V usage is TRBV2 and J usage is TRBJ2-2; D may be TRBD2 (5 bases). CDR3: CASSAGLTNTGELFF. The CDR3 coding sequence is TGTGCCAGCAGTGCAGGACTGACGAACACCGGGGAGCTGTTTTTT.